This T cell receptor beta chain was documented in a study of blood T cells in healthy people across ages (dated by TCRdb to about 2015). About the full investigation: In model experiments, roughly one uniquely barcoded TCR beta cDNA molecule per two T cells was captured by template switching. The study measured age-related changes in TCR beta repertoire diversity using deep sequencing normalized with unique cDNA molecular identifiers. Using the same blood draw, the study looked at two additional independent replicas of 1 million unique cDNA reads for two donors, one aged 18 to 30 and the other aged 80 or older. To avoid experimental bias, donors of different ages were randomly spread across the sequencing lanes. The donors were split into four age groups: young (average about 15 years), middle-aged (around 40), aged (approximately 60) and long-lived (approximately 80).

Libraries were prepared through 5' RACE. The sequencer was an Illumina HiSeq 2500. A second PCR of roughly 6 to 11 cycles was performed with a sample-barcoded 5' primer and a J-beta primer mix. A template-switch 5' adaptor carrying 12 random nucleotides introduced a unique molecular identifier onto each TCR beta cDNA molecule. Each sample yielded at least 2.5 million CDR3-containing paired-end reads. All of the RNA was converted into first-strand cDNA using the Mint cDNA synthesis kit, with a TRBC-specific oligonucleotide serving as the primer. Following uracil-DNA glycosylase treatment, a first 18-cycle PCR with universal primers M1SS and BC2_uni_R was performed on all cDNA. The paper's data handling went like this. For normalization, 1 million high-quality reads were randomly selected from each sample, with every read carrying a distinct molecular identifier. Reads with shared molecular identifiers were discarded instead of being binned into consensus sequences. MiTCR, run with a Q25 quality threshold and the strictest error-elimination algorithm, handled CDR3 identification, clonotype clustering and error correction. A nonparametric unseen species model using Euler transformation provided a lower-bound estimate of total TCR beta diversity. The public reads were reanalyzed by TCRdb: fastp trimming at Q25, MiXCR alignment, in-frame beta chains only. Duplicate CDR3 protein sequences are folded into a single record with the most common DNA and genes. None of the V and J calls come from the authors' own analysis; TCRdb made them. The sample table lists hundreds of thousands of distinct CDR3 sequences, over 45% of them with a count of one. Together, the top ten hold 45% to 60% of the sample.

This clonotype was detected a few times. What this receptor recognizes is not known. There are no base qualities to consult, and no much larger clone falls within one base. Systemically healthy Caucasian individuals from Russia, some 38 in total and aged about 6 to 95 years, were included as donors. Each donor gave ten milliliters of peripheral blood, collected into EDTA-treated Vacutainer tubes. Ficoll-Paque density-gradient centrifugation was used to isolate PBMCs, with at least 6.5 million per sample. Trizol reagent was used to extract total RNA from the PBMCs, yielding at least 5 micrograms per sample. The percentages of naive CD45RAhigh/CD27high T cells were determined by flow cytometry on a PBMC aliquot from every donor. From the cysteine through the phenylalanine, the CDR3 covers 13 amino acids. The DNA shown is the 39-base CDR3, in frame from base 1. Deletion took 4 bases off V and 3 bases off J, with a span of 11 bases between the germline ends. The germline V gene yields SGHRS for CDR1 and YFSETQ for CDR2.

Paper-wide results and their limitations: The percentage of naive T cells measured by flow cytometry correlated strongly with observed TCR beta diversity. Compared with the aged group, the long-lived group had more naive CD4+ T cells, fewer expanded clones and increased TCR diversity, a pattern suggesting age selection. Conclusive comparison of naive and antigen-experienced compartments was prevented by the profiling of bulk unsorted PBMCs. Estimates of total diversity based on one million sequenced T cells were regarded as lower bounds and as underestimates. Donor CMV infection status was unknown, potentially confounding age-related changes in expanded clonotypes. Observed TCR beta diversity per million T cells fell roughly linearly with age, and a significant reduction was already apparent by age around 36.

Sequences were obtained from blood. This TCR derives from a man aged 55 to 70 in good health. This chain joins TRBV5-1 to TRBJ2-7; the D gene cannot be resolved reliably. The encoded CDR3 is CASSPGSVYEQYF. DNA sequence: TGCGCCAGCAGCCCCGGCTCGGTCTACGAGCAGTACTTC.